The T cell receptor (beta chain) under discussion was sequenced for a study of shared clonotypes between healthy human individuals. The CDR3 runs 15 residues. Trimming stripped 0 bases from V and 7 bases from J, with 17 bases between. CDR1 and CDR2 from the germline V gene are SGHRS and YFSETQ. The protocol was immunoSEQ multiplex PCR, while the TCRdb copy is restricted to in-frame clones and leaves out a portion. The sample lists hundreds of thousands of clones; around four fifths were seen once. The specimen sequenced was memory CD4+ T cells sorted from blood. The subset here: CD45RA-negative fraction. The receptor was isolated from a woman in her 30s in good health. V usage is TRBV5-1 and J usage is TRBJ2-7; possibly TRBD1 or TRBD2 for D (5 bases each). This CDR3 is CASSLVGIYEGEQYF. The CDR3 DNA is TGCGCCAGCAGCTTGGTTGGGATTTACGAGGGGGAGCAGTACTTC.